This T cell receptor beta chain derives from a study of CD4 T cells in relation to SARS-CoV-2 and coronaviruses. The protocol was immunoSEQ multiplex PCR, while the TCRdb copy is restricted to in-frame clones and leaves out a portion. The sample includes around 23,000 clones, 68% of them seen just once. The unexposed donors gave CD4+ T cells in about 2010-2019, prior to COVID-19. The cells were cultured for approximately ten days before CD4+ T cells were isolated. The CDR3 is 14 residues long. Trimming shortened V by 4 bases and J by 8 bases, and 14 bases separated the two germline ends. Germline V gene data show CDR1 as MNHEY and CDR2 as SVGAGI. Note on this clone: As yet, its antigen is unknown.

The chain employs TRBV6-5 and TRBJ1-4; no reliable D call. This clonotype originated in a human donor in good health. Sequenced material: CD4+ T cells from PBMCs, cultured in vitro. The chain's CDR3 is CASSFNWEDEKLFF. Written as DNA, the CDR3 is TGTGCCAGCAGTTTCAACTGGGAAGACGAAAAACTGTTTTTT.